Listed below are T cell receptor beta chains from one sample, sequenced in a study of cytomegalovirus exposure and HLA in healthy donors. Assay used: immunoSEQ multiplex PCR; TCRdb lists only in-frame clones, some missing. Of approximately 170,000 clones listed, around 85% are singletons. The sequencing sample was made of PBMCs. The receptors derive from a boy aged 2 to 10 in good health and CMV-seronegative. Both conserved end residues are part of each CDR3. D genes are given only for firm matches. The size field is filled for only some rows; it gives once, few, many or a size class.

TGTGCCAGCAGCCGGGGGAATGAGCAGTTCTTC CASSRGNEQFF TRBJ2-1 - - TRBV7-9
TGTGCCAGTAGTATAGAGCGCCCAGGGGGATCTGGGGCCAACGTCCTGACTTTC CASSIERPGGSGANVLTF TRBJ2-6 TRBD1 few TRBV19
TGTGCCGGCGGCGAATCTATTAACTATGGCTACACCTTC CAGGESINYGYTF TRBJ1-2 - - TRBV28
TGTGCCAGCCTGGGCCCCGTTTTGACTGAAGCTTTCTTT CASLGPVLTEAFF TRBJ1-1 - - TRBV6-1
TGTGCCAGCAGCTTACTCTCCAGGGGGGACACCGGGGAGCTGTTTTTT CASSLLSRGDTGELFF TRBJ2-2 - - TRBV7-9
TGCGCCAGCAGCTTGGCCTCTAGCGGCTCCTACAATGAGCAGTTCTTC CASSLASSGSYNEQFF TRBJ2-1 TRBD2 - TRBV5-1
TGCGCCAGCAGCTCAGGGGCAGGAAACACCATATATTTT CASSSGAGNTIYF TRBJ1-3 - few TRBV5-1
TGCGCCAGCAGCTTGGAGGGCAGGGGAGGGACTGAAGCTTTCTTT CASSLEGRGGTEAFF TRBJ1-1 - - TRBV5-1
TGTGCCAGCGACCGAGGGGGGGCTGCTCTTGCAGATACGCAGTATTTT CASDRGGAALADTQYF TRBJ2-3 - - TRBV2
TGTGCCAGCAGTAATACAGCGGGATCTAATGAAAAACTGTTTTTT CASSNTAGSNEKLFF TRBJ1-4 - once TRBV6-5
TGTGCCAGCAGTGGCACCGGACAGGGAAATGAAAAACTGTTTTTT CASSGTGQGNEKLFF TRBJ1-4 TRBD1 once TRBV28
TGTGCCAGCAGCGTACAGGGGTTGTATGGCTACACCTTC CASSVQGLYGYTF TRBJ1-2 - - TRBV9
TGTGCCAGCAGTACCTCGGGCGACAGGGCGAACTATGGCTACACCTTC CASSTSGDRANYGYTF TRBJ1-2 TRBD1 - TRBV27
TGTGCCAGCAGAGAACGGAGAACTGAAGCTTTCTTT CASRERRTEAFF TRBJ1-1 - - TRBV28
TGTGCCAGCAGCTTACAGGGGGGAGCTTACAATGAGCAGTTCTTC CASSLQGGAYNEQFF TRBJ2-1 - - TRBV11-3
TGTGCCTGGCACAGGGTCTACGAGCAGTACTTC CAWHRVYEQYF TRBJ2-7 - - TRBV30
TGCGCCAGCAGTGAGACACGGGAGTCGGCCGGGGAGCTGTTTTTT CASSETRESAGELFF TRBJ2-2 - - TRBV10-2
TGTGCCAGCAGTCCCAGTCCCGGACTATCGGACTGTGAGCAGTACTTC CASSPSPGLSDCEQYF TRBJ2-7 - - TRBV27
TGCGCCAGCAGCCACCGGGGGGGACTAGCGGAACCATGGAACACCGGGGAGCTGTTTTTT CASSHRGGLAEPWNTGELFF TRBJ2-2 TRBD2 - TRBV5-1
TGTGCCAGCAGCCCTAGGATAGCGGGAGTTTGGACAGATACGCAGTATTTT CASSPRIAGVWTDTQYF TRBJ2-3 TRBD2 - TRBV11-1
TGTGCCAGTAGTTCTTTGACAGGGGGCAATCAGCCCCAGCATTTT CASSSLTGGNQPQHF TRBJ1-5 TRBD1 - TRBV19
TGTGCCACCAGCAGAGATCGTACTGATCGTGCCCAGTACTTC CATSRDRTDRAQYF TRBJ2-5 - few TRBV15
TGCGCCAGCAGTTTGGGACAGGGCCTGCTCGTGGAAAAACTGTTTTTT CASSLGQGLLVEKLFF TRBJ1-4 TRBD1 few TRBV5-1
TGTGCCAGCAGCAGTAGGACGGGGGGCCGCGACAATGAGCAGTTCTTC CASSSRTGGRDNEQFF TRBJ2-1 - - TRBV5-4
TGCGCCAGCAGTGAGTCAGAGGGATCCGAAGAGACCCAGTACTTC CASSESEGSEETQYF TRBJ2-5 - - TRBV10-2
TGTGCCAGCTCACGGACAGGGACCTCCCAAGAGACCCAGTACTTC CASSRTGTSQETQYF TRBJ2-5 TRBD1 once TRBV18
TGCGCCAGCAGTGATGTTGTGGGACTAGCGGGGGGGCCAGCCAATGAGCAGTTCTTC CASSDVVGLAGGPANEQFF TRBJ2-1 TRBD2 - TRBV10-2
TGTGCCAGCAGGCTTAGCCAGGAGGACCCTTATGGCTACACCTTC CASRLSQEDPYGYTF TRBJ1-2 - - TRBV28
TGTGCCAGCAGCTTGGGACAGGGCTCCTACGAGCAGTACTTC CASSLGQGSYEQYF TRBJ2-7 TRBD1 - TRBV5-4
TGTGCCAGCAGCGTCCCCACGGCACAGAACTATGGCTACACCTTC CASSVPTAQNYGYTF TRBJ1-2 - - TRBV7-9
TGCAGCGTTAGTAGCGGGGGGAGCACAGATACGCAGTATTTT CSVSSGGSTDTQYF TRBJ2-3 TRBD2 - TRBV29-1
TGTGCCAGTAGTTTTTCAGGGGGTATCTATGGCTACACCTTC CASSFSGGIYGYTF TRBJ1-2 TRBD1 - TRBV19
TGTGCCAGCAGTGGGACAGCCTACAATGAGCAGTTCTTC CASSGTAYNEQFF TRBJ2-1 TRBD1 - TRBV27
TGTGCCAGCAGCTTACCCTGGTCTGCGGGAGGGACCAACGAGCAGTACTTC CASSLPWSAGGTNEQYF TRBJ2-7 TRBD2 - TRBV5-4
TGCGCCAGCAGCCAGCTGACAGGGTCCTATGGCTACACCTTC CASSQLTGSYGYTF TRBJ1-2 TRBD1 few TRBV4-1
TGTGCCAGCATTTCCGGTTGGAGGGGGCGGCCTAATGAAAAACTGTTTTTT CASISGWRGRPNEKLFF TRBJ1-4 TRBD1 - TRBV28
TGCGCCAGCAGCCGGGACTTCAATGAGCAGTTCTTC CASSRDFNEQFF TRBJ2-1 - once TRBV5-1
TGTGCCAGCAGCGACGCCGGGACAGGGCCCTCTGGAAACACCATATATTTT CASSDAGTGPSGNTIYF TRBJ1-3 TRBD1 few TRBV28
TGTGCCAGCAGGGGAGGGACGGGCCACTATGGCTACACCTTC CASRGGTGHYGYTF TRBJ1-2 - - TRBV6-1
TGCAGCGTTGAAGATCCATCGGGAGAGACCCAGTACTTC CSVEDPSGETQYF TRBJ2-5 - few TRBV29-1
TGTGCCAGCAGCTTAGGGGGGGGACAAACGGGAGAGACCCAGTACTTC CASSLGGGQTGETQYF TRBJ2-5 - few TRBV7-2
TGTGCCAGCAGGAGCCAGGGGACGGGCGAGCAGTACTTC CASRSQGTGEQYF TRBJ2-7 - - TRBV28
TGTGCCAGTAGTCCGCAGGGTTGGCATTCACCCCTCCACTTT CASSPQGWHSPLHF TRBJ1-6 - - TRBV19
TGCGCCAGCAGCTCTAGCGGGAGCTATAGCACAGATACGCAGTATTTT CASSSSGSYSTDTQYF TRBJ2-3 TRBD2 - TRBV5-1
TGCAGCGTGGAACCAGGAAATCAGGTTACCACAGATACGCAGTATTTT CSVEPGNQVTTDTQYF TRBJ2-3 - - TRBV29-1
TGTGCCACCAGCAGAGATGGGGGGAACAATGAGCAGTTCTTC CATSRDGGNNEQFF TRBJ2-1 - once TRBV15
TGTGCCAGCAGCTTAGAGGATGATACGCAGTATTTT CASSLEDDTQYF TRBJ2-3 - - TRBV5-4
TGTGCCTCCGGGGGGGGGAATGAGCAGTTCTTC CASGGGNEQFF TRBJ2-1 TRBD2 once TRBV9
TGTGCCAGCAGTTATGACAGGACTGGAAACACCATATATTTT CASSYDRTGNTIYF TRBJ1-3 - few TRBV11-2
TGTGCCAGTAGTGATTGGACAGGGGGAGACTATGGCTACACCTTC CASSDWTGGDYGYTF TRBJ1-2 TRBD1 - TRBV19
TGTGCCAGCAGTGAAACAGGGGAATACGAAAAACTGTTTTTT CASSETGEYEKLFF TRBJ1-4 TRBD1 few TRBV6-4
TGCGCCAGCAGCTCACACAAGAACTCTGGGGCCAACGTCCTGACTTTC CASSSHKNSGANVLTF TRBJ2-6 - - TRBV5-1
TGTGCCAGCAGCTACTCTATGGGGGGGGCAGAAGGCTACACCTTC CASSYSMGGAEGYTF TRBJ1-2 - - TRBV6-5
TGTGCCAGCAGCCCCACCTGGGGGCCCTACAATGAGCAGTTCTTC CASSPTWGPYNEQFF TRBJ2-1 - - TRBV11-3
TGTGCCAGCAGTATACCCGAGGACAGGGGAAATGGCTACACCTTC CASSIPEDRGNGYTF TRBJ1-2 TRBD1 - TRBV6-1
TGTGCCAGCAGTCCTGGACAGATCCACAATGAGCAGTTCTTC CASSPGQIHNEQFF TRBJ2-1 - - TRBV27
TGTGCCACCAGCAGAGAGAGAGGACCAGGGGTCTCTTTGCGGGAGGAGACCCAGTACTTC CATSRERGPGVSLREETQYF TRBJ2-5 - - TRBV15
TGTGCCTGGAGTGTACAGGTCAACACTGAAGCTTTCTTT CAWSVQVNTEAFF TRBJ1-1 - - TRBV30
TGTGCCAGCAGCCCCTGGATAGGGGATGATGGCTACACCTTC CASSPWIGDDGYTF TRBJ1-2 - - TRBV5-5
TGTGCCAGCAGCTTAAGTACAGGGTCCAATCAGCCCCAGCATTTT CASSLSTGSNQPQHF TRBJ1-5 - - TRBV7-8